A selection of T cell receptor beta chains follows, all from one sample in a study of long-term antiretroviral therapy in people with HIV. Sequencing used immunoSEQ multiplex PCR; TCRdb keeps in-frame clones, though not all of them. This sample yields about 50,000 clones, of which around four fifths are seen a single time; 2.5% to 3% belongs to the top ten. The sequencing here drew on unsorted PBMCs, taken 0.8 years after starting antiretroviral therapy. The receptors were sampled from a woman aged 18-30 years with HIV. The CDR3 runs from the conserved cysteine through the conserved F or W. The D gene is left open where the match is weak. Rows may omit the clone size; those that give it use once, few, many or a size class.

d_call	v_call	clone_size	j_call	cdr3_aa	cdr3_nt
TRBD1	TRBV28	NA	TRBJ1-5	CASSPTTGAQPQHF	TGTGCCAGCAGTCCAACAACAGGGGCTCAGCCCCAGCATTTT
NA	TRBV7-2	NA	TRBJ1-1	CASSLSGNTEAFF	TGTGCCAGCAGCCTTAGCGGGAACACTGAAGCTTTCTTT
NA	TRBV5-1	NA	TRBJ2-2	CASRRSSATNTGELFF	TGCGCCAGCAGACGCTCTAGCGCCACGAACACCGGGGAGCTGTTTTTT
TRBD2	TRBV28	NA	TRBJ2-1	CASSLTSESSYNEQFF	TGTGCCAGCAGTTTAACTAGCGAGAGCTCCTACAATGAGCAGTTCTTC
NA	TRBV6-6	NA	TRBJ1-1	CASTSGAVNTEAFF	TGTGCCAGCACCTCCGGGGCGGTGAACACTGAAGCTTTCTTT
NA	TRBV5-1	NA	TRBJ1-5	CASSLSGFNQPQHF	TGCGCCAGCAGCCTGTCAGGGTTTAATCAGCCCCAGCATTTT
TRBD2	TRBV10-1	NA	TRBJ2-1	CASSEFRGLGTLNEQFF	TGCGCCAGCAGTGAGTTTAGGGGACTAGGAACTTTGAATGAGCAGTTCTTC
NA	TRBV21-1	NA	TRBJ2-1	CASSDPGLAGGLRYNEQFF	TGTGCCAGCAGCGACCCGGGACTAGCGGGAGGTTTGCGGTACAATGAGCAGTTCTTC
TRBD1	TRBV11-3	NA	TRBJ2-1	CASSARGPGQPNNEQFF	TGTGCCAGCAGCGCCAGGGGGCCGGGACAGCCCAACAATGAGCAGTTCTTC
TRBD1	TRBV10-1	NA	TRBJ2-2	CASSQGARGTGELFF	TGCGCCAGCTCGCAGGGGGCCCGCGGCACCGGGGAGCTGTTTTTT
NA	TRBV27	NA	TRBJ2-1	CASQDGSSYNEQFF	TGTGCCAGCCAGGACGGGAGCTCCTACAATGAGCAGTTCTTC
TRBD1	TRBV10-1	NA	TRBJ1-2	CASSDLTGQVINYGYTF	TGCGCCAGCAGTGATCTTACCGGACAGGTTATTAACTATGGCTACACCTTC
NA	TRBV4-1	NA	TRBJ2-7	CASSQEWGKGYEQYF	TGCGCCAGCAGCCAAGAGTGGGGTAAGGGCTACGAGCAGTACTTC
TRBD2	TRBV4-2	NA	TRBJ2-1	CASSPQGYSGRLSNEQFF	TGTGCCAGCAGCCCCCAGGGGTATAGCGGGAGGTTAAGCAATGAGCAGTTCTTC
TRBD2	TRBV27	NA	TRBJ2-1	CASTMGGTHNEQFF	TGTGCCAGCACGATGGGAGGGACGCACAATGAGCAGTTCTTC
NA	TRBV4-1	NA	TRBJ2-2	CASSHGGLDNTGELFF	TGCGCCAGCAGCCATGGGGGACTGGATAACACCGGGGAGCTGTTTTTT
TRBD1	TRBV18	NA	TRBJ2-3	CASSPGKGQGADTLKDYTQYF	TGTGCCAGCTCACCCGGGAAAGGACAGGGGGCAGATACCCTTAAGGATTATACGCAGTATTTT
NA	TRBV4-2	few	TRBJ2-2	CASSRYTGELFF	TGTGCCAGCAGCCGATACACCGGGGAGCTGTTTTTT
NA	TRBV20-1	NA	TRBJ2-7	CSARGFYEQYF	TGCAGTGCTAGAGGGTTCTACGAGCAGTACTTC
TRBD1	TRBV7-2	NA	TRBJ2-1	CASSFIPTGGSYNEQFF	TGTGCCAGCAGCTTTATACCGACAGGGGGCTCCTACAATGAGCAGTTCTTC